This T cell receptor beta chain was sequenced during a study of monozygotic twins with inflammatory bowel disease. Regarding the study as a whole: Cells of different T cell subtypes could not be told apart. IBD patients displayed reduced TCRbeta diversity (inverse Simpson) when set against healthy co-twins.

CDR1 is SNHLY and CDR2 is FYNNEI in the germline V gene. The CDR3 length is 12 residues. TCRdb reanalyzed the 5' RACE reads and collapses them to one entry per CDR3 protein, without DNA. The sample's table shows fewer than 450,000 distinct CDR3 sequences. Worth noting for this clonotype: Its antigen is as yet unknown.

A 2.5 ml blood sample was drawn per donor. The genes are TRBV2 and TRBJ1-2. The receptor was derived from a human donor with ulcerative colitis or Crohn's disease, or a healthy co-twin of an affected twin (not recorded which). The sequencing sample was made of blood. CDR3 protein: CASSEQGYGYTF.